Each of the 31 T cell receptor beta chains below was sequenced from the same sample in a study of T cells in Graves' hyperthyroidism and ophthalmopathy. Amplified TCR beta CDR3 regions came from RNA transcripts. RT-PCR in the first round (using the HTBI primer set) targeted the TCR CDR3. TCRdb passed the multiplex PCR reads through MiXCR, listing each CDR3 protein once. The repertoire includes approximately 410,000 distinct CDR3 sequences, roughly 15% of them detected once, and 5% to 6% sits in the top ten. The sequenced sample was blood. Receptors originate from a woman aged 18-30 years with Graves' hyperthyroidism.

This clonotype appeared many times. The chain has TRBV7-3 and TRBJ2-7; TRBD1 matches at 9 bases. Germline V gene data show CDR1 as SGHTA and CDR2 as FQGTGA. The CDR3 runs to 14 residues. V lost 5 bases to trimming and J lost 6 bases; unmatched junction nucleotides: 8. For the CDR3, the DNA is TGTGCCAGCAGCCCGGGACAGGGAAGTACCGAGCAGTACTTC. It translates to CASSPGQGSTEQYF.

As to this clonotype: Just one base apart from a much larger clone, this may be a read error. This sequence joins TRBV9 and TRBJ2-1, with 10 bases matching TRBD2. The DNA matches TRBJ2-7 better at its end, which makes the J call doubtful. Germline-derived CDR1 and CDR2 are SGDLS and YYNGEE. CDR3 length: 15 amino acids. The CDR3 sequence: CASSVEAGGYNEQYF. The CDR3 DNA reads TGTGCCAGCAGCGTAGAAGCGGGAGGGTACAATGAGCAGTACTTC.

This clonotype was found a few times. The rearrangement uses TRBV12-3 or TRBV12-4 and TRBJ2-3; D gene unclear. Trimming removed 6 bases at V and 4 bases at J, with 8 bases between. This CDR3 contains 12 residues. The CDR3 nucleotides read TGTGCCAGCAGCTCGGTCTCAGATACGCAGTATTTT. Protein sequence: CASSSVSDTQYF.

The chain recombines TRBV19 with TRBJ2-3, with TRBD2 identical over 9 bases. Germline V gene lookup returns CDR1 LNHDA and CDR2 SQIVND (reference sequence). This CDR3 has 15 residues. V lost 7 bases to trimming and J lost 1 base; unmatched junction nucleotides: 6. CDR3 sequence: CASKAGGSGTDTQYF. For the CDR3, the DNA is TGTGCCAGTAAAGCGGGGGGCAGTGGCACAGATACGCAGTATTTT.

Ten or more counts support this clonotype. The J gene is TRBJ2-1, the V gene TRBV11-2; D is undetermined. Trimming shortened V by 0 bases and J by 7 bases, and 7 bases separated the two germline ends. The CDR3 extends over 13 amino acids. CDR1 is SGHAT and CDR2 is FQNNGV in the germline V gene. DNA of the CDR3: TGTGCCAGCAGCTTAGAAGTCGGAAATGAGCAGTTCTTC. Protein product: CASSLEVGNEQFF.

The CDR3 DNA reads as TGCAGTGCTGTACTGGTAAATAAGCAGTTCTTC. It codes for CSAVLVNKQFF. The chain combines TRBV20-1 with TRBJ2-1; D gene ambiguous. Trimming pared 5 bases from V and 11 bases from J, leaving 13 bases between. Germline loops: CDR1 DFQATT, CDR2 SNEGSKA (reference sequence). The CDR3 contains 11 residues.

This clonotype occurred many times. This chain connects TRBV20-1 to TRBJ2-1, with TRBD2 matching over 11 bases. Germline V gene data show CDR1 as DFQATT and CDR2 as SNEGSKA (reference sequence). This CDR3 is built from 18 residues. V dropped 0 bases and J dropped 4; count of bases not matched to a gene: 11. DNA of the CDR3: TGCAGTGCTAGAGATCAAGCCAAGGGACTAGCGGAGTACAATGAGCAGTTCTTC. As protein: CSARDQAKGLAEYNEQFF.

The CDR3 region is CASSWPEPGLAGPESSYNEQFF. The CDR3 DNA sequence: TGCGCCAGCAGCTGGCCGGAACCGGGACTAGCGGGGCCCGAAAGCTCCTACAATGAGCAGTTCTTC. This sequence joins TRBV5-1 and TRBJ2-1; TRBD2 agrees at 13 bases. This CDR3 region has 22 residues. V gave up 3 bases and J gave up 0 bases; unmatched junction bases: 18. Germline V gene sequence: CDR1 SGHRS, CDR2 YFSETQ. The full variable domain, completed using reference TRBV5-1 and TRBJ2-1, is KAGVTQTPRYLIKTRGQQVTLSCSPISGHRSVSWYQQTPGQGLQFLFEYFSETQRNKGNFPGRFSGRQFSNSRSEMNVSTLELGDSALYLCASSWPEPGLAGPESSYNEQFFGPGTRLTVL.

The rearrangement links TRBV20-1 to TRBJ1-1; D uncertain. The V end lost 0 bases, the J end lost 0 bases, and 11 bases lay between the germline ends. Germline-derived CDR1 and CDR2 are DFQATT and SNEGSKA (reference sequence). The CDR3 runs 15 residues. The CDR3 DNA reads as TGCAGTGCTAGAGATCATGGAGGGATGAACACTGAAGCTTTCTTT. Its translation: CSARDHGGMNTEAFF.

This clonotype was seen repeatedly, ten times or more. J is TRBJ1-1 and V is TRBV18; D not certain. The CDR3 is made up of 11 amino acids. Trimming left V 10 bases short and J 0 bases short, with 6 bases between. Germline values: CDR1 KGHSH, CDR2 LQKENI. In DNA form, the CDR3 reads TGTGCCACCCTATTGAACACTGAAGCTTTCTTT. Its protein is CATLLNTEAFF.

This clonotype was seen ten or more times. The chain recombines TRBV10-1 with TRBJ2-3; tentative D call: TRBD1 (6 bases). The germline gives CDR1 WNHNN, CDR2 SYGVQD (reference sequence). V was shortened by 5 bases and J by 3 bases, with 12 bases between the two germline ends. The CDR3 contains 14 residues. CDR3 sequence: CASSTTGPTDTQYF. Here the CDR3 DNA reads TGCGCCAGCAGTACCACAGGGCCGACAGATACGCAGTATTTT.

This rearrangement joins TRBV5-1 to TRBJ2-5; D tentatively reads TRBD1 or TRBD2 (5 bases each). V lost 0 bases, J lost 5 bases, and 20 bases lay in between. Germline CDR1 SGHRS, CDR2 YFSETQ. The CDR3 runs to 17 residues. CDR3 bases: TGCGCCAGCAGCTTGGTGAGGGGATCGGCGGGCGAGGAGACCCAGTACTTC. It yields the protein CASSLVRGSAGEETQYF.

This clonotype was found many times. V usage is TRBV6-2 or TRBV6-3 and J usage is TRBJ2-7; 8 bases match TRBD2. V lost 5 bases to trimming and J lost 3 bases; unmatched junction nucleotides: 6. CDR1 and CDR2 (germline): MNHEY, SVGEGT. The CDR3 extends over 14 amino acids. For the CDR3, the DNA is TGTGCCAGCAGTCGTAGCGGGACCGACTACGAGCAGTACTTC. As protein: CASSRSGTDYEQYF.

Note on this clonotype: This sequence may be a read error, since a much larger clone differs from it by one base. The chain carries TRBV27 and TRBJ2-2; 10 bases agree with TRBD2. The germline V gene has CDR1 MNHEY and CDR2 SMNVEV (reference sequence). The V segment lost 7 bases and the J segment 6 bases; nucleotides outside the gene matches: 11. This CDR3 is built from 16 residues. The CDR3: CASKAVAGGVAGELFF. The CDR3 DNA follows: TGTGCCAGCAAGGCCGTAGCGGGAGGTGTCGCCGGGGAGCTGTTTTTT.

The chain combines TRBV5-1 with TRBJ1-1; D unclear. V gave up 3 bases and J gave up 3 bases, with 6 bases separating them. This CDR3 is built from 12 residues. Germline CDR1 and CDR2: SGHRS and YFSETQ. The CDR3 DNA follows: TGCGCCAGCAGCTCCTCCTACACTGAAGCTTTCTTT. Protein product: CASSSSYTEAFF.

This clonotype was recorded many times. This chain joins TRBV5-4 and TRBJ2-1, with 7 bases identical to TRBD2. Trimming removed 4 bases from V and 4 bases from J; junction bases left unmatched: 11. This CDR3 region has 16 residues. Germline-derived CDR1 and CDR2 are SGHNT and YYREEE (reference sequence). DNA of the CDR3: TGTGCCAGCAGCCTCCTCCTTGGGGGGGGATACAATGAGCAGTTCTTC. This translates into CASSLLLGGGYNEQFF.

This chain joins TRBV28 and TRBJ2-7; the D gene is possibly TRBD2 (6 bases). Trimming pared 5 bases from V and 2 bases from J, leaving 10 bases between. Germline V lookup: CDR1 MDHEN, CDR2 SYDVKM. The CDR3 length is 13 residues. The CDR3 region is CASSAGGPYEQYF. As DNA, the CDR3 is TGTGCCAGCAGTGCCGGGGGTCCCTACGAGCAGTACTTC.

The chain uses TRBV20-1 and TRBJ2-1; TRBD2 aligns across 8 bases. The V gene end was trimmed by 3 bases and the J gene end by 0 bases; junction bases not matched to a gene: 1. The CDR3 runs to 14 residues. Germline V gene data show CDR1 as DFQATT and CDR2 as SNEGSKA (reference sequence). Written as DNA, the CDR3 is TGCAGTGCTAGCCGGGAGGGCTCCTACAATGAGCAGTTCTTC. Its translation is CSASREGSYNEQFF.

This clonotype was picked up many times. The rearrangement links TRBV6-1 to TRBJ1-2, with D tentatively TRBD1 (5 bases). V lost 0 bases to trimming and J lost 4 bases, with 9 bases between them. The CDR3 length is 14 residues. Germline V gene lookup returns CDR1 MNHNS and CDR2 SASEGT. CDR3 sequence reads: CASSEADQGYGYTF. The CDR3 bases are TGTGCCAGCAGTGAAGCGGACCAGGGCTATGGCTACACCTTC.

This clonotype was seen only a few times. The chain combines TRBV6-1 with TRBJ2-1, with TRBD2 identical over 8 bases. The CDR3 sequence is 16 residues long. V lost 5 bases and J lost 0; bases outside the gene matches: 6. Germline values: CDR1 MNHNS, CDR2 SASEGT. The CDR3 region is CASSPMGLGSYNEQFF. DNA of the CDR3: TGTGCCAGCAGTCCGATGGGACTAGGCTCCTACAATGAGCAGTTCTTC.

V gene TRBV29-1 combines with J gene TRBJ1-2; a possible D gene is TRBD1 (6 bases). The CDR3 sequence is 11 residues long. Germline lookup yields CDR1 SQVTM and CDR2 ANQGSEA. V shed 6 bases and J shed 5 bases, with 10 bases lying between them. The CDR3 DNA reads TGCAGCGTCCTAACAGGGTATGGCTACACCTTC. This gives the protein CSVLTGYGYTF.

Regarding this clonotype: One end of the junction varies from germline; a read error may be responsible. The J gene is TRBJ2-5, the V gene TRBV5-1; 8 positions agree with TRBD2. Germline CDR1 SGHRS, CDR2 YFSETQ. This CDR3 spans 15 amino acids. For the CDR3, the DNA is TGCGCCAGCAGCTCCACTGGACTAGCTCAAGAGACCCGGTACTTC. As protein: CASSSTGLAQETRYF.

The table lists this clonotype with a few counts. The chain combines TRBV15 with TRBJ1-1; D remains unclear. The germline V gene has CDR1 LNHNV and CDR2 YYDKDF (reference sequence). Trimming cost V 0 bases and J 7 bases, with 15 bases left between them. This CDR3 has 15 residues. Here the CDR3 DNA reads TGTGCCACCAGCAGAGATGGTCCCGACAAGGGTGAAGCTTTCTTT. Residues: CATSRDGPDKGEAFF.

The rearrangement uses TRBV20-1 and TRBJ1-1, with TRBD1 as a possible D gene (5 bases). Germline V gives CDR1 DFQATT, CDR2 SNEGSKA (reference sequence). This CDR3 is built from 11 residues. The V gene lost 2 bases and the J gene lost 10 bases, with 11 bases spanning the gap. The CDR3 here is CSARLGGGAFF. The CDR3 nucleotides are TGCAGTGCTAGATTGGGGGGGGGAGCTTTCTTT.

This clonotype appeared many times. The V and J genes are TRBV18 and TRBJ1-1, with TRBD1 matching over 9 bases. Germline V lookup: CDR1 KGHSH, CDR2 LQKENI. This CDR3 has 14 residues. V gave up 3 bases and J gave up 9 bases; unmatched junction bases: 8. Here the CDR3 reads CASSPEGDREKAFF. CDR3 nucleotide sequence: TGTGCCAGCTCACCCGAAGGGGACAGGGAAAAAGCTTTCTTT.

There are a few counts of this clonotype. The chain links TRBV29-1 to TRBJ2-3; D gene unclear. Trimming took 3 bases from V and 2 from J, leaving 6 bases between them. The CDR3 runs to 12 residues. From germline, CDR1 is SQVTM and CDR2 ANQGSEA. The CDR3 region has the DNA TGCAGCGTTGACAGCGACACAGATACGCAGTATTTT. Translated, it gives CSVDSDTDTQYF.

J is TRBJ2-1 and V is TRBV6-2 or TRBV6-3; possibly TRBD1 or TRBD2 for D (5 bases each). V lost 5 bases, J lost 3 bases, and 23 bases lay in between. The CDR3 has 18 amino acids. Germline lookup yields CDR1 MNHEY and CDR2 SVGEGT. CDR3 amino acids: CASSPPLRGVLSYNEQFF. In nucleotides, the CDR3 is TGTGCCAGCAGTCCCCCCCTTCGAGGGGTTTTGAGCTACAATGAGCAGTTCTTC.

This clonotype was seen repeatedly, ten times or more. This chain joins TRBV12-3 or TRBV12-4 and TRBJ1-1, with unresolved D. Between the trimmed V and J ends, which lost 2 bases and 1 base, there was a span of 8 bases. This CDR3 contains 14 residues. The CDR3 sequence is CASSLRNPNTEAFF. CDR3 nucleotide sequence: TGTGCCAGCAGTTTAAGGAATCCGAACACTGAAGCTTTCTTT.

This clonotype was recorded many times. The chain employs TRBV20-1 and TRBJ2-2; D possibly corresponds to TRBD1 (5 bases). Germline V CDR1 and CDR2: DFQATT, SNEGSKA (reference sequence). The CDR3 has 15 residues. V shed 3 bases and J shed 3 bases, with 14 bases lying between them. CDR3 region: CSARSLGQDTGELFF. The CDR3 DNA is TGCAGTGCTAGGAGTCTGGGGCAGGACACCGGGGAGCTGTTTTTT.

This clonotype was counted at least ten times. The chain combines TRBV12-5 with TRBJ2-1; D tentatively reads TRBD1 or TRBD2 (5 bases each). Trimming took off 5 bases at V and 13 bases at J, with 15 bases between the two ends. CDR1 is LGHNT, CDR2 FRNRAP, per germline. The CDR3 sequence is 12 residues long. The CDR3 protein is CASGPEGLEQFF. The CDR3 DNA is TGTGCTAGTGGTCCAGAGGGGCTAGAACAGTTCTTC.

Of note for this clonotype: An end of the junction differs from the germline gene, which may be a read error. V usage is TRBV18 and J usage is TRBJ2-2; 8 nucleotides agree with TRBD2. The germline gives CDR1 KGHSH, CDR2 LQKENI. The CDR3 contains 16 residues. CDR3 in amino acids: CANSPPVLAGTGELFF. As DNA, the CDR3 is TGTGCCAACTCACCACCGGTTCTAGCGGGCACCGGGGAGCTGTTTTTT.